The 26 T cell receptor beta chains listed next were all sequenced from one sample in a study of cytomegalovirus exposure and HLA in healthy donors. PCR amplification relied on 60 Vbeta primers (plus 13 Jbeta primers). The protocol was immunoSEQ multiplex PCR, while the TCRdb copy is restricted to in-frame clones and leaves out a portion. The sample lists 160,000 or so clones, around 80% seen once, with more than 0.5% in the top ten. Sequenced sample: PBMCs. All receptors derive from a woman between 50 and 59 years old in good health and CMV-seronegative.

This chain connects TRBV13 to TRBJ1-4; D uncertain. V lost 2 bases to trimming and J lost 4 bases, with 8 bases between them. The CDR3 runs 14 residues. Germline V gene lookup returns CDR1 PRHDT and CDR2 FYEKMQ (reference sequence). The chain's CDR3 is CASSLNGINEKLFF. CDR3 DNA sequence: TGTGCCAGCAGCTTAAACGGGATTAATGAAAAACTGTTTTTT.

The chain carries TRBV6-5 and TRBJ2-1; D may be TRBD2 (5 bases). With 6 bases removed from V and 7 bases from J, the gap between germline ends came to 16 bases. The CDR3 runs 14 residues. Germline V gene data show CDR1 as MNHEY and CDR2 as SVGAGI. CDR3 sequence reads: CASSLGRIGNEQFF. The CDR3 DNA reads as TGTGCCAGCAGCCTAGGGAGAATTGGGAATGAGCAGTTCTTC.

Details on this clone: Other DNA variants within this sample encode the same CDR3. The chain couples TRBV15 to TRBJ1-1; tentatively, D is TRBD1 (6 bases). CDR1 and CDR2 from the germline V gene are LNHNV and YYDKDF (reference sequence). This CDR3 spans 13 amino acids. V lost 0 bases, J lost 5 bases, and 7 bases lay in between. CDR3: CATSREGGTEAFF. CDR3 coding DNA: TGTGCCACCAGCAGAGAAGGGGGTACTGAAGCTTTCTTT. The full variable domain, with the rest looked up from reference TRBV15 and TRBJ1-1, is DAMVIQNPRYQVTQFGKPVTLSCSQTLNHNVMYWYQQKSSQAPKLLFHYYDKDFNNEADTPDNFQSRRPNTSFCFLDIRSPGLGDTAMYLCATSREGGTEAFFGQGTRLTVV.

The V gene is TRBV10-2, the J gene TRBJ2-1, with D possibly matching TRBD2 (5 bases). V lost 5 bases, J lost 6 bases, and 11 bases lay in between. This CDR3 is 13 amino acids long. The V gene's germline CDR1 is WSHSY and CDR2 SAAADI. The CDR3 region is CASSRGSFNEQFF. For the CDR3, the DNA is TGCGCCAGCAGTAGAGGGAGTTTCAATGAGCAGTTCTTC.

The chain combines TRBV2 with TRBJ2-1; 11 bases fit TRBD2. Germline V gene data show CDR1 as SNHLY and CDR2 as FYNNEI. The length of the CDR3 is 15 residues. V gave up 10 bases and J gave up 6 bases; unmatched junction bases: 11. In nucleotides, the CDR3 is TGTGCCAACAGGGTTAGCGGGGGGGCCCTCAATGAGCAGTTCTTC. Protein sequence: CANRVSGGALNEQFF.

This clone was seen once. The rearrangement joins TRBV30 to TRBJ1-3, with TRBD1 identical over 9 bases. CDR1 is GTSNPN, CDR2 SVGIG, per germline (reference sequence). Germline trimming cut 4 bases from V and 3 bases from J; bases unmatched to any gene: 4. This CDR3 comprises 14 residues. CDR3 sequence reads: CAWTQGARGNTIYF. The CDR3 region has the DNA TGTGCCTGGACACAGGGGGCGCGTGGAAACACCATATATTTT.

This sequence joins TRBV28 and TRBJ2-5; 9 positions match TRBD1. The CDR3 covers 14 residues. V dropped 6 bases and J dropped 5; count of bases not matched to a gene: 7. Looked up from germline, CDR1 is MDHEN and CDR2 is SYDVKM. Here the CDR3 DNA reads TGTGCCAGCAGGACCGGGACAGGGAGGGAGACCCAGTACTTC. This gives the protein CASRTGTGRETQYF.

V is TRBV10-3 and J is TRBJ1-6; no clear D. V dropped 4 bases and J dropped 5 bases, with 9 bases sitting between them. This CDR3 region has 14 residues. Germline CDR1 is ENHRY and CDR2 is SYGVKD. CDR3: CAISVSRDNSPLHF. The CDR3 region has the DNA TGTGCCATCAGTGTTTCGAGGGATAATTCACCCCTCCACTTT.

The chain recombines TRBV2 with TRBJ1-1; no definite D call. CDR1 and CDR2 from the germline V gene are SNHLY and FYNNEI. V was clipped by 9 bases and J by 6 bases, with 11 bases between them. The CDR3 is made up of 11 amino acids. CDR3 amino acids: CARGVGAEAFF. DNA of the CDR3: TGTGCCAGAGGAGTGGGAGCTGAAGCTTTCTTT. The entire variable domain, with the rest obtained from reference TRBV2 and TRBJ1-1, is as follows: EPEVTQTPSHQVTQMGQEVILRCVPISNHLYFYWYRQILGQKVEFLVSFYNNEISEKSEIFDDQFSVERPDGSNFTLKIRSTKLEDSAMYFCARGVGAEAFFGQGTRLTVV.

The J gene is TRBJ1-1, the V gene TRBV11-2, with 7 bases that match TRBD1. Germline-derived CDR1 and CDR2 are SGHAT and FQNNGV. This CDR3 has 13 residues. V gave up 2 bases and J gave up 4 bases; unmatched junction bases: 1. CDR3 sequence reads: CASSLSGGTEAFF. CDR3 in DNA: TGTGCCAGCAGCTTATCAGGGGGCACTGAAGCTTTCTTT.

This clone was detected only once. The V call is TRBV28, the J call TRBJ1-2; TRBD1 aligns across 8 bases. The germline CDR1 and CDR2 sequences are MDHEN and SYDVKM. The CDR3 loop spans 14 amino acids. The V segment lost 2 bases and the J segment 10 bases; nucleotides outside the gene matches: 9. The CDR3 here is CASSLPDRDGDYTF. For the CDR3, the DNA is TGTGCCAGCAGTTTACCGGACAGGGATGGTGACTACACCTTC.

This chain connects TRBV6-5 to TRBJ2-7; TRBD1 aligns across 9 bases. V lost 4 bases to trimming and J lost 0 bases; unmatched junction nucleotides: 4. The CDR3 is 15 amino acids. Germline CDR1 and CDR2: MNHEY and SVGAGI. The chain's CDR3 is CASSWTGDFSYEQYF. For the CDR3, the DNA is TGTGCCAGCAGTTGGACAGGGGACTTCTCCTACGAGCAGTACTTC.

This clone has a single count. The gene calls are TRBV5-4 and TRBJ2-5; D not resolved. Germline V gene data show CDR1 as SGHNT and CDR2 as YYREEE (reference sequence). The CDR3 is 13 amino acids. V shed 2 bases and J shed 4 bases, with 9 bases lying between them. The CDR3 spells CASSFSPRETQYF. CDR3 nucleotides: TGTGCCAGCAGCTTCTCCCCGCGAGAGACCCAGTACTTC.

The chain links TRBV11-2 to TRBJ2-7; TRBD1 matches at 9 bases. CDR1 SGHAT and CDR2 FQNNGV come from the germline V gene. V was pared by 4 bases and J by 2 bases, with 6 bases of the junction left unmatched. The CDR3 sequence is 15 residues long. The DNA for the CDR3 is TGTGCCAGCAGCTCCCAGGGACAGGGTACCTACGAGCAGTACTTC. This encodes CASSSQGQGTYEQYF. The variable domain in full, completed from reference TRBV11-2 and TRBJ2-7, reads EAGVAQSPRYKIIEKRQSVAFWCNPISGHATLYWYQQILGQGPKLLIQFQNNGVVDDSQLPKDRFSAERLKGVDSTLKIQPAKLEDSAVYLCASSSQGQGTYEQYFGPGTRLTVT.

For the CDR3, the DNA is TGTGCCAGCAGCTATTGGACAGGGGGCCAAACTGAAGCTTTCTTT. Translating it yields CASSYWTGGQTEAFF. The gene calls are TRBV13 and TRBJ1-1, with 11 bases matching TRBD1. The V segment lost 4 bases and the J segment 5 bases; nucleotides outside the gene matches: 6. CDR1 and CDR2 (germline): PRHDT, FYEKMQ (reference sequence). CDR3 length equals 15 residues. Together with reference TRBV13 and TRBJ1-1, the CDR3 gives the full variable domain: AAGVIQSPRHLIKEKRETATLKCYPIPRHDTVYWYQQGPGQDPQFLISFYEKMQSDKGSIPDRFSAQQFSDYHSELNMSSLELGDSALYFCASSYWTGGQTEAFFGQGTRLTVV.

The V gene is TRBV6-5, the J gene TRBJ2-7; 11 nucleotides match TRBD1. Trimming at V came to 5 bases and at J to 4 bases, leaving 7 bases not matched to a gene. Per the germline V gene, CDR1 is MNHEY and CDR2 is SVGAGI. The CDR3 covers 15 residues. The CDR3 DNA sequence: TGTGCCAGCAGTCTATACGGGACAGGGGGTTACGAGCAGTACTTC. Its translation is CASSLYGTGGYEQYF.

This clone was seen a single time. The DNA of the CDR3 is TGTGCCAGCAGCGTAACTCCGTCGAACACCGGGGAGCTGTTTTTT. It encodes CASSVTPSNTGELFF. The chain uses TRBV9 and TRBJ2-2; D call uncertain. Trimming left V 1 base short and J 0 bases short, with 7 bases between. This CDR3 has 15 amino acids. Germline-derived CDR1 and CDR2 are SGDLS and YYNGEE.

This clone was counted once. The chain couples TRBV6-5 to TRBJ2-1; 8 bases agree with TRBD2. The CDR3 contains 11 residues. V lost 8 bases to trimming and J lost 10 bases; unmatched junction nucleotides: 4. From germline, CDR1 is MNHEY and CDR2 SVGAGI. DNA of the CDR3: TGTGCCAGCGGCGGGGGGAGGGAGCAGTTCTTC. This gives the protein CASGGGREQFF.

This clone was counted a single time. The chain is built from TRBV9 and TRBJ2-1; 9 bases align to TRBD1. Trimming at V came to 3 bases and at J to 2 bases, leaving 3 bases not matched to a gene. The CDR3 extends over 15 amino acids. Germline CDR1 SGDLS, CDR2 YYNGEE. The CDR3 DNA sequence: TGTGCCAGCAGCGCCGGGACAGGGACCTACAATGAGCAGTTCTTC. It encodes CASSAGTGTYNEQFF. The complete variable domain, with remaining parts taken from reference TRBV9 and TRBJ2-1, reads DSGVTQTPKHLITATGQRVTLRCSPRSGDLSVYWYQQSLDQGLQFLIQYYNGEERAKGNILERFSAQQFPDLHSELNLSSLELGDSALYFCASSAGTGTYNEQFFGPGTRLTVL.

This sequence joins TRBV4-3 and TRBJ1-3; D possibly corresponds to TRBD1 (5 bases). V was trimmed by 0 bases and J by 2 bases, leaving 8 bases between them. The CDR3 totals 15 residues. Germline CDR1 reads LGHNA; CDR2 reads YSLEER. The CDR3: CASSQDRGAGNTIYF. The CDR3, as DNA: TGCGCCAGCAGCCAAGATCGGGGGGCTGGAAACACCATATATTTT.

This chain links TRBV9 with TRBJ2-7; TRBD1 might be the D (6 bases). The CDR3 is 15 residues long. Trimming shortened V by 3 bases and J by 0 bases, and 13 bases separated the two germline ends. From germline, CDR1 is SGDLS and CDR2 YYNGEE. CDR3: CASSEGVGRSYEQYF. The CDR3 nucleotides are TGTGCCAGCAGCGAGGGGGTGGGACGCTCCTACGAGCAGTACTTC.

The rearrangement links TRBV4-2 to TRBJ2-2, with TRBD2 matching 8 bases. This CDR3 has 15 amino acids. The germline CDR1 and CDR2 sequences are LGHNA and YNFKEQ. After removal of 0 bases from V and 5 bases from J, the junction contained 2 bases not matched to a gene. CDR3 coding DNA: TGTGCCAGCAGCCAAGAGGCGGGGGGTACCGGGGAGCTGTTTTTT. Translated, it gives CASSQEAGGTGELFF.

The rearrangement joins TRBV6-5 to TRBJ2-2, with TRBD2 as a possible D gene (7 bases). The CDR3 extends over 12 amino acids. Trimming removed 2 bases at V and 14 bases at J, with 12 bases between. Germline V lookup: CDR1 MNHEY, CDR2 SVGAGI. The CDR3 reads CASSYGGALLFF. The CDR3 DNA sequence: TGTGCCAGCAGTTACGGGGGGGCGTTACTGTTTTTT.

This chain connects TRBV30 to TRBJ2-7; D unclear. V lost 0 bases and J 2 bases, leaving 8 bases between the germline ends. The germline CDR1 and CDR2 sequences are GTSNPN and SVGIG (reference sequence). The CDR3 runs to 13 residues. This CDR3 is CAWSVGRPYEQYF. In DNA, the CDR3 is TGTGCCTGGAGTGTGGGCAGGCCCTACGAGCAGTACTTC.

This rearrangement joins TRBV7-9 to TRBJ2-2; TRBD1 aligns across 7 bases. This CDR3 comprises 18 residues. CDR1 is SEHNR, CDR2 FQNEAQ, per germline (reference sequence). Trimming took 0 bases from V and 5 from J; bases not matched to a gene: 12. CDR3 loop: CASSLAWLTGRETGELFF. The CDR3 DNA sequence: TGTGCCAGCAGCTTAGCTTGGTTGACAGGGAGAGAGACCGGGGAGCTGTTTTTT. Full variable domain (remainder filled in from reference TRBV7-9 and TRBJ2-2): DTGVSQNPRHKITKRGQNVTFRCDPISEHNRLYWYRQTLGQGPEFLTYFQNEAQLEKSRLLSDRFSAERPKGSFSTLEIQRTEQGDSAMYLCASSLAWLTGRETGELFFGEGSRLTVL.

V gene TRBV28 combines with J gene TRBJ2-7, with a possible D match to TRBD1 (5 bases). This CDR3 has 14 residues. Germline V CDR1 and CDR2: MDHEN, SYDVKM. Trimming pared 3 bases from V and 2 bases from J, leaving 11 bases between. The CDR3 DNA is TGTGCCAGCAGTTTCTCAGGGAAAGCCTACGAGCAGTACTTC. The encoded protein is CASSFSGKAYEQYF.